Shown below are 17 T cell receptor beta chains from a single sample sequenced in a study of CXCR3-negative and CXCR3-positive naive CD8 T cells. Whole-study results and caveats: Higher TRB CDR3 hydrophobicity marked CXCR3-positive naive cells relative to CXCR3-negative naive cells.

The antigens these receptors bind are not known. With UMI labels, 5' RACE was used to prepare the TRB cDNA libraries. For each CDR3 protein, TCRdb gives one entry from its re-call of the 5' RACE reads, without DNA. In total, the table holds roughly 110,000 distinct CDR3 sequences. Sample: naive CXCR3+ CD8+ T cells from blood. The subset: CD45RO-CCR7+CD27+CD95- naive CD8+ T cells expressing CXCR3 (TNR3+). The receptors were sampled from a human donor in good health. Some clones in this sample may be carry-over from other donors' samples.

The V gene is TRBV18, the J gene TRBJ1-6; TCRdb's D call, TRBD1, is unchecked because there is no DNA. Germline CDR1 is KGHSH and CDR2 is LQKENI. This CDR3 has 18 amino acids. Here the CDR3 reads CASSSAGSTSSYNSPLHF.

CDR3 sequence: CASSLSPPGYTF. The chain links TRBV12-3 or TRBV12-4 to TRBJ1-2; TCRdb names TRBD1, which stays unverified in the absence of DNA. The CDR3 totals 12 residues.

CDR3 sequence reads: CASSQKDRANYGYTF. This chain joins TRBV4-1 and TRBJ1-2; the D call of TRBD1 rests on TCRdb alone, since no DNA is present to check it. The germline CDR1 and CDR2 sequences are MGHRA and YSYEKL. This CDR3 has 15 amino acids.

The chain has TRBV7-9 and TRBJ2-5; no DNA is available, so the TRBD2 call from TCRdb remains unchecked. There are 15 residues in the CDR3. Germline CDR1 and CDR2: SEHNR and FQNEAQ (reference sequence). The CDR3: CASSSQPDYTETQYF.

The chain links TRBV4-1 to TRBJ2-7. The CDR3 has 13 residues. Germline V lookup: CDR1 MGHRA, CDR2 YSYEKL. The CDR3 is CASSLWESYEQYF.

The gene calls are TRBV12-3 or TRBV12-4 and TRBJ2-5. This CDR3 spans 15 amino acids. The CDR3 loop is CASSLGRSDPETQYF.

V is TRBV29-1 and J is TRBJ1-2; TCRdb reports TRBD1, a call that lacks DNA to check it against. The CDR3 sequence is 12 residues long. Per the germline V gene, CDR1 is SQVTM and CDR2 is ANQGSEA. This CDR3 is CSVPVGESSYTF.

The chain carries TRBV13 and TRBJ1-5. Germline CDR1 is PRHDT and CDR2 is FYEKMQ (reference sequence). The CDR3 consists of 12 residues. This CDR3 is CASSLHNQPQHF.

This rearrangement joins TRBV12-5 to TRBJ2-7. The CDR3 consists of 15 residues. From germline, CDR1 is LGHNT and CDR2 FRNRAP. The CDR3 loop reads CASGLVLGSSYEQYF.

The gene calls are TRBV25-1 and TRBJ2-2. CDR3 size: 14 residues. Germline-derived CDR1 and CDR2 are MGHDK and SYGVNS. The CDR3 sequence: CASSESVMTGELFF.

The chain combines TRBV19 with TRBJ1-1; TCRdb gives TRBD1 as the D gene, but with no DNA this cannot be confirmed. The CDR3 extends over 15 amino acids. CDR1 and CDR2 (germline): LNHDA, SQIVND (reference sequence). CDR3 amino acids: CASSITGGMNTEAFF.

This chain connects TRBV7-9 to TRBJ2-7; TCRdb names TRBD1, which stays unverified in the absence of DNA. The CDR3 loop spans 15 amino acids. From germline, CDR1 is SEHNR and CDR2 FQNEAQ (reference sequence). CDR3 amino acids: CTSSLASGPGGEQYF.

CDR3 loop: CASSLSGASNYEQYF. The chain combines TRBV27 with TRBJ2-7; TCRdb gives TRBD1 as the D gene, but with no DNA this cannot be confirmed. The CDR3 covers 15 residues. Germline V gene lookup returns CDR1 MNHEY and CDR2 SMNVEV (reference sequence).

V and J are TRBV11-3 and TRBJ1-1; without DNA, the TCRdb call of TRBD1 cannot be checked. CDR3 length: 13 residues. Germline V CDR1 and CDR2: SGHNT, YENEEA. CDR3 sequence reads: CASTTPGQGEAFF.

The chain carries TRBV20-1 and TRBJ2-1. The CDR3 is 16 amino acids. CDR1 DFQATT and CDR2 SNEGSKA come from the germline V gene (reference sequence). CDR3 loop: CSARYPTDGSYNEQFF.

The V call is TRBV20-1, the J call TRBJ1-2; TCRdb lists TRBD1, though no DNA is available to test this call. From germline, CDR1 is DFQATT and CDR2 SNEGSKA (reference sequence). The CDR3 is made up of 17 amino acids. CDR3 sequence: CSARTEADRVQGYGYTF.

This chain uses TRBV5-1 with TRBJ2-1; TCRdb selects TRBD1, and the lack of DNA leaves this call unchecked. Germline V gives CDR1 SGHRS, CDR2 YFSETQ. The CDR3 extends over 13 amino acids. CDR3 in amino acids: CASRQTGRDEQFF.